The rows below give T cell receptor beta chains drawn from one sample of a study of blood T cell repertoires in COVID-19. Some clones are missing from TCRdb's copy, which holds only in-frame ones; the method was immunoSEQ multiplex PCR. The sample records over 100,000 clones, 70% to 90% being singletons. Material for sequencing was peripheral blood. These receptors all come from a man over 45 with active COVID-19. The CDR3 runs from the conserved cysteine through the conserved F or W. The D gene is left open where the match is weak. Some rows have no size entry. The others give once, few or many, or a class for an expanded clone.

v_call	clone_size	d_call	j_call	cdr3_nt	cdr3_aa
TRBV6-5	NA	NA	TRBJ2-3	TGTGCCAGCAAGAGGCAAGGGGTTTCGGGAGATACGCAGTATTTT	CASKRQGVSGDTQYF
TRBV13	NA	NA	TRBJ1-1	TGTGCCAGCAGCAGGGGTGGCATGAACACTGAAGCTTTCTTT	CASSRGGMNTEAFF
TRBV4-1	NA	TRBD2	TRBJ2-1	TGCGCCAGCAGCCAGGCCGGGACTAGGGTCGGCAATGAGCAGTTCTTC	CASSQAGTRVGNEQFF
TRBV30	NA	NA	TRBJ1-5	TGTGCCTGGAGCTCGTTTTCAGGGGTTTATAGCAATCAGCCCCAGCATTTT	CAWSSFSGVYSNQPQHF
TRBV13	NA	NA	TRBJ1-1	TGTGCCAGCAGCTTAGGGCGCTCGAACACTGAAGCTTTCTTT	CASSLGRSNTEAFF
TRBV28	NA	NA	TRBJ2-5	TGTGCCAGCAGTTCTATCCTTGGGGGGGGCAGGTTAGAGACCCAGTACTTC	CASSSILGGGRLETQYF
TRBV18	NA	NA	TRBJ2-3	TGTGCCAGCTCACCAAGCTCTCCATCCGTTTGGCAGTATTTT	CASSPSSPSVWQYF
TRBV4-3	NA	NA	TRBJ1-4	TGCGCCAGCAGCCAAGATCTGGTCAGAACTAATGAAAAACTGTTTTTT	CASSQDLVRTNEKLFF
TRBV27	NA	TRBD1	TRBJ2-5	TGTGCCAGCAGTCAGGGGGCCTTCCAAGAGACCCAGTACTTC	CASSQGAFQETQYF
TRBV7-8	NA	TRBD2	TRBJ2-7	TGTGCCAGCAGCTTAGTAAGGCTAGCGGGGGGAAGGGAGCAGTACTTC	CASSLVRLAGGREQYF
TRBV5-4	NA	TRBD1	TRBJ1-1	TGTGCCAGCAGCGCCCCTGGTGGGGACAGGGCCTTTGAAGCTTTCTTT	CASSAPGGDRAFEAFF
TRBV6-4	NA	NA	TRBJ2-1	TGTGCCAGCAGATCAGATCAATACTCCTACAATGAGCAGTTCTTC	CASRSDQYSYNEQFF
TRBV5-1	NA	TRBD2	TRBJ2-1	TGCGCCAGCAGCTTGCGGCTAGCGGGGGACTCAAGTGAGCAGTTCTTC	CASSLRLAGDSSEQFF
TRBV5-1	NA	NA	TRBJ2-7	TGCGCCAGCAGCACCAGCGGAACCAGTTTCTACGAGCAGTACTTC	CASSTSGTSFYEQYF
TRBV7-9	NA	NA	TRBJ1-1	TGTGCCAGCAGCTTGGGGACATCCATGAACACTGAAGCTTTCTTT	CASSLGTSMNTEAFF
TRBV7-2	NA	TRBD1	TRBJ2-1	TGTGCCAGCAGCTTCGACAGGGTAAGGAACAATGAGCAGTTCTTC	CASSFDRVRNNEQFF
TRBV28	once	NA	TRBJ2-2	TGTGCCAGCAGTTTTCCCGCCGGGGAGCTGTTTTTT	CASSFPAGELFF
TRBV19	once	TRBD1	TRBJ2-7	TGTGCCAGTAGTTCCTCAGGAGGGACAGGGTCCTACGAGCAGTACTTC	CASSSSGGTGSYEQYF
TRBV4-2	NA	NA	TRBJ2-1	TGTGCCAGCAGCCAAGTAGAAACCAGGGCTTACAATGAGCAGTTCTTC	CASSQVETRAYNEQFF
TRBV25-1	NA	TRBD1	TRBJ1-4	TGTGCCAGCAGTGCCGAGGACAGGGGGTATGAAAAACTGTTTTTT	CASSAEDRGYEKLFF
TRBV24-1	NA	NA	TRBJ2-2	TGTGCCACCAGTGCAGGGCGGACCTTGAACACCGGGGAGCTGTTTTTT	CATSAGRTLNTGELFF
TRBV10-2	NA	NA	TRBJ2-3	TGCGCCAGCAGTGAGTCGACTCTAACTTCTAGCACAGATACGCAGTATTTT	CASSESTLTSSTDTQYF
TRBV6-5	NA	NA	TRBJ1-2	TGTGCCAGCGGCCGTAACCAACAGGGTGTCTATGGCTACACCTTC	CASGRNQQGVYGYTF
TRBV4-2	NA	TRBD1	TRBJ1-3	TGTGCCAGCAGCCATCTCAGACAGGGGGCGAGGGGAAACACCATATATTTT	CASSHLRQGARGNTIYF